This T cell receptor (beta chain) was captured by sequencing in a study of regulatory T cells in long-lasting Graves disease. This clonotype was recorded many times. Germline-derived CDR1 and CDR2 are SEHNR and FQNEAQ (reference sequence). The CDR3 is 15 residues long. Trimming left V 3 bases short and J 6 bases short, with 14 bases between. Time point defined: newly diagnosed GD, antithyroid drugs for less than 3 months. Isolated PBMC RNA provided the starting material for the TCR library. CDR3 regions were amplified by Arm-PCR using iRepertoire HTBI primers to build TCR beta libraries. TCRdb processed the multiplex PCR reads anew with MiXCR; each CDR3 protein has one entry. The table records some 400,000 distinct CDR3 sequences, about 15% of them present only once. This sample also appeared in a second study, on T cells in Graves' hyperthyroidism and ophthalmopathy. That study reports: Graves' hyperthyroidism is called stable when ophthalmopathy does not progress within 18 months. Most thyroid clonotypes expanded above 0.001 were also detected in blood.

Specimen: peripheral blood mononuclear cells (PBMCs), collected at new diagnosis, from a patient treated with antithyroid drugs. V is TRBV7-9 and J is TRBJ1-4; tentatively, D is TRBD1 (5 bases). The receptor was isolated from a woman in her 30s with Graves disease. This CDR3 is CASSLDAGPYEKLFF. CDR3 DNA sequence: TGTGCCAGCAGCTTGGATGCGGGGCCGTATGAAAAACTGTTTTTT.